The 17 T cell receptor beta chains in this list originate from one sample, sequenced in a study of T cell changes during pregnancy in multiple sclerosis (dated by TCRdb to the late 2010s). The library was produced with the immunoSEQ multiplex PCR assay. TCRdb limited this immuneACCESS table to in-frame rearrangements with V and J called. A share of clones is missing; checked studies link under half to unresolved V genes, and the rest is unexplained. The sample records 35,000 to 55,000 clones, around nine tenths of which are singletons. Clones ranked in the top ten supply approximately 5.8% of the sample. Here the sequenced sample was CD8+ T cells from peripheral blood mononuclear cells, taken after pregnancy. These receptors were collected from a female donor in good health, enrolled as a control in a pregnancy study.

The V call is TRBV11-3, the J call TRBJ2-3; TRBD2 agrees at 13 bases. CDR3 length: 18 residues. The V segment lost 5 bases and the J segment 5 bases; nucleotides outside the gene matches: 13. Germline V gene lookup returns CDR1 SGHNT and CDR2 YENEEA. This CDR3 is CASSPGLAGLFRLDTQYF. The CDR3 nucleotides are TGTGCCAGCAGCCCGGGACTAGCGGGGCTTTTCCGATTAGATACGCAGTATTTT. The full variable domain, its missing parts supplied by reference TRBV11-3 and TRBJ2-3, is EAGVVQSPRYKIIEKKQPVAFWCNPISGHNTLYWYLQNLGQGPELLIRYENEEAVDDSQLPKDRFSAERLKGVDSTLKIQPAELGDSAVYLCASSPGLAGLFRLDTQYFGPGTRLTVL.

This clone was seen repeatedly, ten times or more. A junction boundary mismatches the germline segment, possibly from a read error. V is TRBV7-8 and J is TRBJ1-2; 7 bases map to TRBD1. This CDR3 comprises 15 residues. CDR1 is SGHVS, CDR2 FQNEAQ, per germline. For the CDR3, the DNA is TGTGCCAGCAGCCTAGCGGTGACAGGGATCTATGGCTACACCTTC. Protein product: CASSLAVTGIYGYTF.

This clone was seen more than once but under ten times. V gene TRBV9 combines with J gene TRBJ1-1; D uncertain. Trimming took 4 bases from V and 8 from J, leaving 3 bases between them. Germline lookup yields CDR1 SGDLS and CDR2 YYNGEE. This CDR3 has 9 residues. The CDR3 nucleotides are TGTGCCAGCAGCCCAGAAGCTTTCTTT. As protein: CASSPEAFF.

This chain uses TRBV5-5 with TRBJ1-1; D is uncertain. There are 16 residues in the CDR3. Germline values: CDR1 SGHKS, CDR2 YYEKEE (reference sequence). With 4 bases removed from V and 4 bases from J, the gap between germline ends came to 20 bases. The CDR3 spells CASSKFGPRVGTEAFF. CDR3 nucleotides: TGTGCCAGCAGCAAATTTGGCCCCCGGGTGGGCACTGAAGCTTTCTTT. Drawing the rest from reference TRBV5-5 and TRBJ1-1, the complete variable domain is DAGVTQSPTHLIKTRGQQVTLRCSPISGHKSVSWYQQVLGQGPQFIFQYYEKEERGRGNFPDRFSARQFPNYSSELNVNALLLGDSALYLCASSKFGPRVGTEAFFGQGTRLTVV.

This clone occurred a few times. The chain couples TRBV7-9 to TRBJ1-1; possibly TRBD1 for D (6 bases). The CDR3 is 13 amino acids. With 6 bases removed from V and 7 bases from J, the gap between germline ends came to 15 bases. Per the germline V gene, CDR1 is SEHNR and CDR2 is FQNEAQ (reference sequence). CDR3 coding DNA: TGTGCCAGCAGGCCGGATGACAGGCATGAAGCTTTCTTT. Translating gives CASRPDDRHEAFF. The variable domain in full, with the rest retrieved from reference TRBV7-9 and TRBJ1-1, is DTGVSQNPRHKITKRGQNVTFRCDPISEHNRLYWYRQTLGQGPEFLTYFQNEAQLEKSRLLSDRFSAERPKGSFSTLEIQRTEQGDSAMYLCASRPDDRHEAFFGQGTRLTVV.

Here the CDR3 DNA reads TGTGCCAGCAGTTACCGACCTCAGGTGGAGCAGTTCTTC. Amino acids: CASSYRPQVEQFF. The rearrangement uses TRBV6-5 and TRBJ2-1; no clear D. This CDR3 is built from 13 residues. Trimming took 2 bases from V and 10 from J, leaving 12 bases between them. In germline, CDR1 is MNHEY, CDR2 SVGAGI.

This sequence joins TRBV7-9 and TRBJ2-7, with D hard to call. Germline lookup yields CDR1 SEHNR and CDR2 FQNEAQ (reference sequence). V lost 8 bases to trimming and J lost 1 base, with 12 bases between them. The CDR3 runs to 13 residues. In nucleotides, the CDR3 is TGTGCCAGCTCCTTTGTCAGGTCCTACGAGCAGTACTTC. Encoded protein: CASSFVRSYEQYF.

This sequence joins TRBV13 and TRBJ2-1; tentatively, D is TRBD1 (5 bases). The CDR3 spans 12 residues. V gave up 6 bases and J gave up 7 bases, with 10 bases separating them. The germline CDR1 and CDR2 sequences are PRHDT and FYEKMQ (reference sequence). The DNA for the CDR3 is TGTGCCAGCAGTTCTAGGGGAAATGAGCAGTTCTTC. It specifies CASSSRGNEQFF. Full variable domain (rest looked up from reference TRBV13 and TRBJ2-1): AAGVIQSPRHLIKEKRETATLKCYPIPRHDTVYWYQQGPGQDPQFLISFYEKMQSDKGSIPDRFSAQQFSDYHSELNMSSLELGDSALYFCASSSRGNEQFFGPGTRLTVL.

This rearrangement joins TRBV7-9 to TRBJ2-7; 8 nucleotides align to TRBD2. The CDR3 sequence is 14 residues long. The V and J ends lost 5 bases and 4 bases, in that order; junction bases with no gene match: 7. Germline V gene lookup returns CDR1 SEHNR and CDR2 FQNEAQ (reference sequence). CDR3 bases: TGTGCCAGCAGCCCCCAACGGGGGGGTTACGAGCAGTACTTC. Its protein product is CASSPQRGGYEQYF.

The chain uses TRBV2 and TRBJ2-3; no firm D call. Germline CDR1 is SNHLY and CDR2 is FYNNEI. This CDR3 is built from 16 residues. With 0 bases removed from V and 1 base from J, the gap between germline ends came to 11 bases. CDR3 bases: TGTGCCAGCAGTGAAGCGCTCGTAGGAGGCACAGATACGCAGTATTTT. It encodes CASSEALVGGTDTQYF.

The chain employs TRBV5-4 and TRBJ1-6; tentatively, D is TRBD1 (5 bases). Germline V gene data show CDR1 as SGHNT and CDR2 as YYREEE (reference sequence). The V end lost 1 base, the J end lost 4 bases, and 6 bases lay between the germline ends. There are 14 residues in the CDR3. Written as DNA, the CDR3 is TGTGCCAGCAGCTTGAGGGGATATAATTCACCCCTCCACTTT. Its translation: CASSLRGYNSPLHF.

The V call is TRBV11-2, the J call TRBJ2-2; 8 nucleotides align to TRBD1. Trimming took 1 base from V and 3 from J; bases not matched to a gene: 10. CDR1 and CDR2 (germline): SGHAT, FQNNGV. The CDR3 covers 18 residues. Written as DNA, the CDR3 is TGTGCCAGCAGCTTAGCCCTAGGAGGACAGGGTGACACCGGGGAGCTGTTTTTT. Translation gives CASSLALGGQGDTGELFF.

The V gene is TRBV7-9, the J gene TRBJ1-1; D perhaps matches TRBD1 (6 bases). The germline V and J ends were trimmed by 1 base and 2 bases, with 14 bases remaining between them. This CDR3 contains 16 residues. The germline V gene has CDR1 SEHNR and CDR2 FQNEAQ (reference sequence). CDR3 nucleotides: TGTGCCAGCAGCTTAGAGGGGGAGGGGCTTAACACTGAAGCTTTCTTT. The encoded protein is CASSLEGEGLNTEAFF.

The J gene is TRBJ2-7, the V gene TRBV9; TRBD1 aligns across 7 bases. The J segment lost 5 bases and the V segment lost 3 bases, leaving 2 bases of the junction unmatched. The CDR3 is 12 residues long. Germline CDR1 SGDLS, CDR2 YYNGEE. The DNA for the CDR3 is TGTGCCAGCAGCGGGACAGGCCACGAGCAGTACTTC. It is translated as CASSGTGHEQYF.

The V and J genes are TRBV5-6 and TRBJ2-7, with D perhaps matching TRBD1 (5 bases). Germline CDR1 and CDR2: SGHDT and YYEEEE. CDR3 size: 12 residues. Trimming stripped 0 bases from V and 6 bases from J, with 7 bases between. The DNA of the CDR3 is TGTGCCAGCAGCTTGGGGGGCGGCGAGCAGTACTTC. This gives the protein CASSLGGGEQYF. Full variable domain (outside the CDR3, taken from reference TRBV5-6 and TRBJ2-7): DAGVTQSPTHLIKTRGQQVTLRCSPKSGHDTVSWYQQALGQGPQFIFQYYEEEERQRGNFPDRFSGHQFPNYSSELNVNALLLGDSALYLCASSLGGGEQYFGPGTRLTVT.

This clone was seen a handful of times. The CDR3, as DNA: TGTGCCAGCAGCTTATCACCGGACAACGAGCAGTACTTC. The encoded protein is CASSLSPDNEQYF. The V call is TRBV7-9, the J call TRBJ2-7, with TRBD1 as a possible D gene (5 bases). Trimming stripped 2 bases from V and 5 bases from J, with 10 bases between. Germline CDR1 SEHNR, CDR2 FQNEAQ (reference sequence). The CDR3 covers 13 residues.

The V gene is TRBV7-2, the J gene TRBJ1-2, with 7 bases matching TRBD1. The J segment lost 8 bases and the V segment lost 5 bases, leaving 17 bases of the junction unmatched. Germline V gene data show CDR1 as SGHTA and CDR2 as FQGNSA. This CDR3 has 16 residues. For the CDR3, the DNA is TGTGCCAGCAGCCGAGATACCGGGGACAGTCTAAGGGGCTACACCTTC. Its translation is CASSRDTGDSLRGYTF. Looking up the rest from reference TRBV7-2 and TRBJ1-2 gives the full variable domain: GAGVSQSPSNKVTEKGKDVELRCDPISGHTALYWYRQSLGQGLEFLIYFQGNSAPDKSGLPSDRFSAERTGGSVSTLTIQRTQQEDSAVYLCASSRDTGDSLRGYTFGSGTRLTVV.